This T cell receptor (beta chain) was observed in a study of human T cells and chemical hapten exposure. Study details: Minor pooled library volume differences mainly drove per-sample TCR yield variation.

About this clonotype itself: It may be a read error: a sequence one base away is much more abundant.

One entry per CDR3 protein results from TCRdb running MiXCR on the RACE reads. The sample carries more than 75,000 distinct CDR3 sequences, 8.6% recorded once. This CDR3 region has 17 residues. The germline V gene encodes CDR1 SGHDN and CDR2 FVKESK. J gave up 1 base and V 0 bases, and 7 bases lay outside the gene matches. Sample time point: healthy volunteer bleed at 6 weeks. Unfractionated whole blood yielded total RNA. The origin of this receptor is a male donor in good health. Some clones in this sample may be carry-over from other donors' samples. The rearrangement links TRBV14 to TRBJ2-3; 7 bases agree with TRBD2. Material for sequencing was whole blood. Here the CDR3 reads CASSQETVGGCTDTQYF. The DNA for the CDR3 is TGTGCCAGCAGCCAAGAGACGGTCGGGGGGTGCACAGATACGCAGTATTTT.